This entry lists 27 T cell receptor beta chains sequenced from one sample in a study of early T cells in non-severe SARS-CoV-2 infection. TCRdb processed the 5' RACE reads anew with MiXCR; each CDR3 protein has one entry. The sample has around 20,000 distinct CDR3 sequences, more than 4.5% seen once. The sequencing input was whole blood. The receptors stem from an adult who was a healthcare worker with PCR-confirmed SARS-CoV-2 infection or an uninfected control (not recorded which).

This clonotype was detected many times. The chain joins TRBV6-2 or TRBV6-3 to TRBJ1-4; no reliable D call. Trimming took 5 bases from V and 5 from J, leaving 9 bases between them. The germline gives CDR1 MNHEY, CDR2 SVGEGT. The CDR3 has 13 amino acids. CDR3 region: CASSADENEKLFF. Here the CDR3 DNA reads TGTGCCAGCAGTGCGGACGAGAATGAAAAACTGTTTTTT.

This clonotype has a count of ten or more. The V and J genes are TRBV7-2 and TRBJ1-2, with TRBD1 as a possible D gene (5 bases). This CDR3 region has 14 residues. Deletions cut 4 bases from V and 0 bases from J, with 9 bases between. Germline V lookup: CDR1 SGHTA, CDR2 FQGNSA. The CDR3 bases are TGTGCCAGCAGCTACAGGATTTCTAACTATGGCTACACCTTC. The encoded protein is CASSYRISNYGYTF.

By sample fraction, this clonotype is medium-sized (0.01 to 0.1%). The chain employs TRBV3-1 and TRBJ2-7; D gene uncertain. The CDR3 covers 13 residues. V lost 0 bases, J lost 0 bases, and 3 bases lay in between. CDR1 and CDR2 (germline): LGHDT, YNNKEL (reference sequence). CDR3 protein: CASSQDSSYEQYF. The CDR3 region has the DNA TGTGCCAGCAGCCAAGATTCCTCCTACGAGCAGTACTTC.

This clonotype has a count of ten or more. J is TRBJ2-7 and V is TRBV18; 8 nucleotides align to TRBD1. This CDR3 comprises 15 residues. V shed 3 bases and J 0 bases; nucleotides not matched to a gene: 4. Per germline, CDR1 KGHSH and CDR2 LQKENI. In DNA form, the CDR3 reads TGTGCCAGCTCACCTCCGGGACAGGCCTCCTACGAGCAGTACTTC. Amino acid sequence: CASSPPGQASYEQYF.

This clonotype has a handful of counts. The chain uses TRBV12-5 and TRBJ2-3; 8 bases map to TRBD2. This CDR3 has 14 amino acids. Per the germline V gene, CDR1 is LGHNT and CDR2 is FRNRAP. With V trimmed by 6 bases and J by 2 bases, 4 bases remained unmatched. CDR3 DNA: TGTGCTAGTGGCCGCGGACTAGCCACAGATACGCAGTATTTT. This gives the protein CASGRGLATDTQYF. The whole variable domain, remainder taken from reference TRBV12-5 and TRBJ2-3, is DARVTQTPRHKVTEMGQEVTMRCQPILGHNTVFWYRQTMMQGLELLAYFRNRAPLDDSGMPKDRFSAEMPDATLATLKIQPSEPRDSAVYFCASGRGLATDTQYFGPGTRLTVL.

The V gene is TRBV15, the J gene TRBJ2-7; maybe TRBD2 (6 bases). The germline gives CDR1 LNHNV, CDR2 YYDKDF (reference sequence). There are 12 residues in the CDR3. The V end was cut by 0 bases, the J end by 9 bases, with 9 bases between. The CDR3 protein is CATSRDRGGQYF. CDR3 bases: TGTGCCACCAGCAGAGATCGGGGAGGGCAGTACTTC.

This clonotype was recorded many times. The V call is TRBV30, the J call TRBJ2-7, with D possibly being TRBD1 or TRBD2 (5 bases each). This CDR3 is built from 13 residues. Germline CDR1 GTSNPN, CDR2 SVGIG (reference sequence). V was cut by 2 bases and J by 4 bases, with 12 bases left in between. DNA for the CDR3: TGTGCCTGGAGTAAAGGGGACCTTTACGAGCAGTACTTC. Encoded protein: CAWSKGDLYEQYF.

In its sample, this clonotype was seen many times. The gene calls are TRBV20-1 and TRBJ2-1; 7 positions agree with TRBD2. CDR3 length: 16 residues. Germline trimming cut 6 bases from V and 0 bases from J; bases unmatched to any gene: 11. Germline-derived CDR1 and CDR2 are DFQATT and SNEGSKA (reference sequence). In nucleotides, the CDR3 is TGCAGTGCGAGCGCAGGCGGGACTACCTCCTACAATGAGCAGTTCTTC. Translating gives CSASAGGTTSYNEQFF.

This clonotype showed up just a few times. The V call is TRBV28, the J call TRBJ2-1, with unresolved D. Trimming removed 6 bases from V and 7 bases from J, with 10 bases in between. This CDR3 is 12 amino acids long. Germline assignment: CDR1 MDHEN and CDR2 SYDVKM. As DNA, the CDR3 is TGTGCCAGCAGCCTCCTGCCTAATGAGCAGTTCTTC. It yields the protein CASSLLPNEQFF.

The chain employs TRBV11-1 and TRBJ2-7; D unclear. The CDR3 covers 12 residues. Deletions cut 3 bases from V and 3 bases from J, with 6 bases between. The germline gives CDR1 SGHAT, CDR2 FQDESV (reference sequence). CDR3 amino acids: CASSFRIYEQYF. For the CDR3, the DNA is TGTGCCAGCAGCTTTCGAATCTACGAGCAGTACTTC.

The chain has TRBV12-5 and TRBJ2-7; possibly TRBD2 for D (5 bases). The CDR3 has 16 residues. Germline V gene lookup returns CDR1 LGHNT and CDR2 FRNRAP. Trimming removed 0 bases from V and 3 bases from J, with 15 bases in between. CDR3 sequence (DNA): TGTGCTAGTGGTTTGGTACTAGGGATAGCGTACTACGAGCAGTACTTC. Protein sequence: CASGLVLGIAYYEQYF.

This clonotype was detected only a few times. This chain uses TRBV9 with TRBJ2-3, with TRBD2 as a possible D gene (6 bases). CDR3 length: 14 residues. The germline gives CDR1 SGDLS, CDR2 YYNGEE. The V end lost 3 bases, the J end lost 2 bases, and 10 bases lay between the germline ends. CDR3 DNA sequence: TGTGCCAGCAGCGCCGGGACTCACACAGATACGCAGTATTTT. This gives the protein CASSAGTHTDTQYF.

By sample share, this clonotype is medium-sized. CDR3 coding DNA: TGTGCCAGCAGCTTAGAGGGGACAGATACGCAGTATTTT. Protein: CASSLEGTDTQYF. The V gene is TRBV7-9, the J gene TRBJ2-3; tentative D call: TRBD1 (5 bases). The CDR3 runs 13 residues. In germline, CDR1 is SEHNR, CDR2 FQNEAQ (reference sequence). V was clipped by 1 base and J by 3 bases, with 5 bases between them.

The sample holds many counts of this clonotype. The V and J genes are TRBV5-8 and TRBJ2-1; D remains unclear. The CDR3 length is 15 residues. CDR1 SGHTS and CDR2 YDEGEE come from the germline V gene. V lost 4 bases to trimming and J lost 7 bases, with 18 bases between them. The CDR3 spells CASSPRTGVRNEQFF. The CDR3 bases are TGTGCCAGCAGCCCTCGGACCGGAGTACGAAATGAGCAGTTCTTC.

This clonotype was seen ten or more times. The rearrangement joins TRBV7-2 to TRBJ1-5, with D uncertain. The ends were cut back, 2 bases at V and 4 bases at J, with 6 bases in the middle. The CDR3 is 13 residues long. CDR1 and CDR2 from the germline V gene are SGHTA and FQGNSA. The CDR3, as DNA: TGTGCCAGCAGCTTACACCCAAATCAGCCCCAGCATTTT. Its protein is CASSLHPNQPQHF.

This clonotype has only a few counts. The V gene is TRBV7-9, the J gene TRBJ2-7, with 7 bases that match TRBD2. The trim removed 4 bases at V and 5 bases at J, leaving 2 bases unmatched. Looked up from germline, CDR1 is SEHNR and CDR2 is FQNEAQ (reference sequence). The CDR3 runs 12 residues. CDR3 in amino acids: CASSWGGHEQYF. In DNA form, the CDR3 reads TGTGCCAGCAGCTGGGGAGGGCACGAGCAGTACTTC.

The rearrangement joins TRBV10-3 to TRBJ2-5, with D unclear. This CDR3 is 13 amino acids long. Trimming removed 2 bases from V and 5 bases from J, with 9 bases in between. Germline assignment: CDR1 ENHRY and CDR2 SYGVKD. The CDR3 DNA is TGTGCCATCAGTGAGGGGGTACCGGAGACCCAGTACTTC. Its protein product is CAISEGVPETQYF.

This clonotype was seen a handful of times. This sequence joins TRBV9 and TRBJ2-3, with D possibly matching TRBD2 (6 bases). This CDR3 is built from 17 residues. CDR1 and CDR2 (germline): SGDLS, YYNGEE. V lost 4 bases and J lost 4, with 22 bases in between. The CDR3 sequence: CASSLRTGVAHPDTQYF. CDR3 nucleotide sequence: TGTGCCAGCAGCCTCCGAACGGGGGTCGCGCACCCAGATACGCAGTATTTT.

With regard to this clonotype: This sequence may be a read error, since a much larger clone differs from it by one base. This chain uses TRBV7-9 with TRBJ2-1; D gene uncertain. The CDR3 has 16 residues. Trimming left V 4 bases short and J 0 bases short, with 13 bases between. CDR1 and CDR2 from the germline V gene are SEHNR and FQNEAQ (reference sequence). The CDR3 DNA reads TGTGCCAGCAGCTCCGCCTCTGCTGACTCCTACAATGAGCAGTTCTTC. Translating it yields CASSSASADSYNEQFF.

In this sample, this clonotype turned up many times. The gene calls are TRBV20-1 and TRBJ2-3; 11 bases align to TRBD2. The V gene's germline CDR1 is DFQATT and CDR2 SNEGSKA (reference sequence). CDR3 length: 14 residues. V gave up 5 bases and J gave up 4 bases; unmatched junction bases: 5. The CDR3, as DNA: TGCAGTGCTGGGGATAGCGGGGGGGCAGATACGCAGTATTTT. It yields the protein CSAGDSGGADTQYF.

In this sample, this clonotype turned up many times. The V and J genes are TRBV11-2 and TRBJ2-5; D is uncertain. The germline V gene has CDR1 SGHAT and CDR2 FQNNGV. The CDR3 contains 14 residues. V lost 0 bases and J lost 6, with 11 bases in between. This CDR3 is CASSLDFDTQTQYF. The CDR3 DNA follows: TGTGCCAGCAGCTTAGATTTTGACACCCAGACCCAGTACTTC.

This clonotype showed up just a few times. CDR3 in amino acids: CSAKITGGYEQYF. The CDR3 coding sequence is TGCAGTGCCAAAATTACAGGGGGCTACGAGCAGTACTTC. V is TRBV20-1 and J is TRBJ2-7; 8 nucleotides align to TRBD1. V lost 6 bases and J lost 3; bases outside the gene matches: 7. Germline CDR1 is DFQATT and CDR2 is SNEGSKA (reference sequence). The CDR3 is 13 residues long.

The genes are TRBV11-2 and TRBJ2-4; D gene unclear. The CDR3 totals 11 residues. The germline CDR1 and CDR2 sequences are SGHAT and FQNNGV. V dropped 4 bases and J dropped 12 bases, with 10 bases sitting between them. The CDR3 DNA reads as TGTGCCAGCAGCTCTGGCATAGATCAGTACTTC. It yields the protein CASSSGIDQYF.

This clonotype was recorded many times. J is TRBJ2-3 and V is TRBV10-3, with D perhaps matching TRBD1 (6 bases). CDR1 and CDR2 (germline): ENHRY, SYGVKD. The CDR3 covers 16 residues. The V gene lost 6 bases and the J gene lost 2 bases, with 18 bases spanning the gap. In DNA, the CDR3 is TGTGCCATCAGGGACAGTTTGGGCGGTTACACAGATACGCAGTATTTT. Its protein product is CAIRDSLGGYTDTQYF.

Many counts were recorded for this clonotype. This chain links TRBV5-5 with TRBJ1-2, with D uncertain. CDR1 and CDR2 from the germline V gene are SGHKS and YYEKEE (reference sequence). V was trimmed by 1 base and J by 2 bases, leaving 6 bases between them. The CDR3 loop spans 13 amino acids. The CDR3 DNA reads TGTGCCAGCAGCTTGATGGAAAACTATGGCTACACCTTC. Translating it yields CASSLMENYGYTF.

This clonotype occurred many times. The chain uses TRBV5-1 and TRBJ2-3; TRBD1 matches 7 bases. This CDR3 contains 18 residues. J lost 4 bases, V lost 4 bases, and 18 bases had no gene match. The germline gives CDR1 SGHRS, CDR2 YFSETQ. The CDR3 DNA sequence: TGCGCCAGCAGCGAATATCCACGGGACAGTCCCCTCTCAGATACGCAGTATTTT. It yields the protein CASSEYPRDSPLSDTQYF.

The CDR3 region is CAWNPPGHYEQYF. The CDR3, as DNA: TGTGCCTGGAACCCCCCAGGCCACTACGAGCAGTACTTC. J is TRBJ2-7 and V is TRBV30; D remains unclear. The CDR3 loop spans 13 amino acids. Per germline, CDR1 GTSNPN and CDR2 SVGIG (reference sequence). With 4 bases removed from V and 3 bases from J, the gap between germline ends came to 13 bases.